The 17 T cell receptor beta chains in this list originate from one sample, sequenced in a study of T cells in Graves' hyperthyroidism and ophthalmopathy. Amplified TCR beta CDR3 regions derived from RNA transcripts. A first-round RT-PCR of the TCR CDR3 used the HTBI primer set. TCRdb analysed the multiplex PCR reads with MiXCR anew, one entry per CDR3 protein. The sample has hundreds of thousands of distinct CDR3 sequences, over 15% seen once; the top ten hold 16%. Sequencing used blood. Receptors originate from a woman aged 50 to 60 with Graves' hyperthyroidism that later progressed to Graves' ophthalmopathy.

The V call is TRBV20-1, the J call TRBJ2-3, with a tentative D call TRBD2 (5 bases). Germline loops: CDR1 DFQATT, CDR2 SNEGSKA (reference sequence). The V gene lost 8 bases and the J gene lost 0 bases, with 15 bases spanning the gap. The CDR3 extends over 14 amino acids. CDR3 coding DNA: TGCAGTCCTCAGGACTGGACGAGCACAGATACGCAGTATTTT. Amino acids: CSPQDWTSTDTQYF.

In its sample, this clonotype was seen a few times. The chain joins TRBV3-1 to TRBJ1-4; D may be TRBD1 (6 bases). V was trimmed by 4 bases and J by 6 bases, leaving 15 bases between them. Germline CDR1 reads LGHDT; CDR2 reads YNNKEL (reference sequence). The CDR3 has 15 residues. The CDR3 coding sequence is TGTGCCAGCAGCCTAGGGGGGGTTGGGGATGAAAAACTGTTTTTT. It codes for CASSLGGVGDEKLFF.

Ten or more counts support this clonotype. The V gene is TRBV11-2, the J gene TRBJ2-7, with a possible D match to TRBD2 (5 bases). The CDR3 spans 15 residues. Germline V gene sequence: CDR1 SGHAT, CDR2 FQNNGV. V was trimmed by 1 base and J by 2 bases, leaving 12 bases between them. CDR3 nucleotide sequence: TGTGCCAGCAGCTTAGGTGGCTCGGGGACCTACGAGCAGTACTTC. Its translation is CASSLGGSGTYEQYF.

This chain uses TRBV5-8 with TRBJ1-5; a possible D gene is TRBD1 (5 bases). The CDR3 has 17 amino acids. Trimming took off 0 bases at V and 5 bases at J, with 18 bases between the two ends. The germline V gene has CDR1 SGHTS and CDR2 YDEGEE. CDR3 protein: CASSLGLGAVGHQPQHF. Written as DNA, the CDR3 is TGTGCCAGCAGCTTGGGTCTAGGGGCGGTGGGTCATCAGCCCCAGCATTTT.

This clonotype was detected only a few times. The rearrangement joins TRBV20-1 to TRBJ2-1; 7 positions match TRBD2. V lost 4 bases, J lost 2 bases, and 8 bases stayed unmatched. CDR1 is DFQATT and CDR2 is SNEGSKA in the germline V gene (reference sequence). The CDR3 consists of 15 residues. The DNA of the CDR3 is TGCAGTGCTATCCCGGGACTACTGACCTACAATGAGCAGTTCTTC. This encodes CSAIPGLLTYNEQFF.

This clonotype was counted many times. V gene TRBV30 combines with J gene TRBJ1-2, with D possibly TRBD1 on 6 matching bases. Trimming removed 2 bases from V and 8 bases from J, with 21 bases in between. In germline, CDR1 is GTSNPN, CDR2 SVGIG (reference sequence). CDR3 length: 15 amino acids. This CDR3 is CAWSSYPIGTNGYTF. The CDR3 DNA reads TGTGCCTGGAGTAGTTATCCTATAGGGACAAACGGCTACACCTTC.

This clonotype was counted only a few times. The chain has TRBV30 and TRBJ1-5, with TRBD1 matching 9 bases. Losses at the gene ends were 0 bases for V and 6 bases for J; bases not matched to a gene: 3. CDR3 size: 14 residues. The germline V gene encodes CDR1 GTSNPN and CDR2 SVGIG (reference sequence). The CDR3 sequence: CAWSVGQGSQPQHF. CDR3 DNA: TGTGCCTGGAGTGTGGGACAGGGTTCTCAGCCCCAGCATTTT. The full variable domain, completed using reference TRBV30 and TRBJ1-5, is SQTIHQWPATLVQPVGSPLSLECTVEGTSNPNLYWYRQAAGRGLQLLFYSVGIGQISSEVPQNLSASRPQDRQFILSSKKLLLSDSGFYLCAWSVGQGSQPQHFGDGTRLSIL.

This clonotype was seen many times. The chain joins TRBV12-3 or TRBV12-4 to TRBJ2-1; 14 bases line up with TRBD2. The CDR3 runs to 16 residues. V shed 5 bases, J shed 7 bases, and the junction held 7 bases outside the gene matches. The CDR3 sequence is CASSLGTSGGVNEQFF. In DNA, the CDR3 is TGTGCCAGCAGTCTCGGGACTAGCGGGGGAGTTAATGAGCAGTTCTTC.

The sample holds a few counts of this clonotype. This sequence joins TRBV20-1 and TRBJ1-5; D unclear. The CDR3 has 15 amino acids. Looked up from germline, CDR1 is DFQATT and CDR2 is SNEGSKA (reference sequence). Trimming cost V 0 bases and J 0 bases, with 9 bases left between them. CDR3 in DNA: TGCAGTGCTAGAGAGGTCGGACTTAGCAATCAGCCCCAGCATTTT. This codes for CSAREVGLSNQPQHF.

The gene calls are TRBV5-4 and TRBJ2-5; D is unclear. The CDR3 has 14 amino acids. The germline V gene encodes CDR1 SGHNT and CDR2 YYREEE (reference sequence). V lost 1 base and J 2 bases, leaving 9 bases between the germline ends. In nucleotides, the CDR3 is TGTGCCAGCAGCTTGCAGGCCGGTCAAGAGACCCAGTACTTC. Protein product: CASSLQAGQETQYF.

This clonotype was seen only a few times. The CDR3 DNA reads TGTGCCATCGGAAACAGGGGTTTGGAGTCACCCCTCCACTTT. This encodes CAIGNRGLESPLHF. J is TRBJ1-6 and V is TRBV10-3; 7 positions match TRBD1. Germline V lookup: CDR1 ENHRY, CDR2 SYGVKD. V trimming: 8 bases; J trimming: 10 bases; junction bases outside the gene matches: 11. CDR3 size: 14 residues.

This clonotype was recorded a few times. The chain carries TRBV6-1 and TRBJ1-2; 8 positions agree with TRBD1. Germline V gives CDR1 MNHNS, CDR2 SASEGT. The CDR3 loop spans 13 amino acids. With 10 bases clipped from V and 6 bases from J, the junction kept 10 bases outside the gene matches. CDR3 residues: CAIFPQGAHGYTF. DNA for the CDR3: TGTGCCATATTCCCCCAGGGGGCCCATGGCTACACCTTC.

This clonotype was seen ten or more times. The gene calls are TRBV2 and TRBJ1-2; D might be TRBD1 (6 bases). The CDR3 is 13 residues long. Looked up from germline, CDR1 is SNHLY and CDR2 is FYNNEI. V lost 6 bases to trimming and J lost 7 bases, with 15 bases between them. The CDR3 sequence: CASRGGAGGGYTF. The CDR3 bases are TGTGCCAGCAGGGGGGGCGCAGGAGGTGGCTACACCTTC.

The rearrangement uses TRBV6-9 and TRBJ1-2; D gene ambiguous. The germline gives CDR1 MNHGY, CDR2 SVAAGI. The CDR3 runs 16 residues. Trimming took off 3 bases at V and 4 bases at J, with 18 bases between the two ends. DNA for the CDR3: TGTGCCAGCAGTTACTACCCGCTAGAGGTGGGCTATGGCTACACCTTC. Amino acid sequence: CASSYYPLEVGYGYTF.

V usage is TRBV16 and J usage is TRBJ1-2; 8 nucleotides line up with TRBD1. This CDR3 spans 14 amino acids. Germline V gene data show CDR1 as KGHSY and CDR2 as FQNENV. Trimming at V came to 1 base and at J to 7 bases, leaving 5 bases not matched to a gene. The DNA of the CDR3 is TGTGCCAGCAGCCAATTTCTTCAGGGGGCTGGCTACACCTTC. Amino acids: CASSQFLQGAGYTF.

This clonotype appeared a single time. The genes are TRBV14 and TRBJ1-2; 9 positions match TRBD1. CDR3 size: 15 residues. CDR1 is SGHDN and CDR2 is FVKESK in the germline V gene. Losses at the gene ends were 4 bases for V and 4 bases for J; bases not matched to a gene: 7. In nucleotides, the CDR3 is TGTGCCAGCAGCCCTGACAGGGGGGGCAGCTATGGCTACACCTTC. This encodes CASSPDRGGSYGYTF.

V and J are TRBV15 and TRBJ1-2; 7 bases are shared with TRBD1. The CDR3 is 15 residues long. With 1 base clipped from V and 3 bases from J, the junction kept 5 bases outside the gene matches. CDR1 LNHNV and CDR2 YYDKDF come from the germline V gene (reference sequence). This CDR3 is CATSRGRGLDYGYTF. The CDR3 DNA reads as TGTGCCACCAGCAGAGGGAGGGGGCTTGACTATGGCTACACCTTC.